Listed below are T cell receptor beta chains from one sample, sequenced in a study of memory CD4+ T cells and cytomegalovirus serostatus. Clones were read by immunoSEQ multiplex PCR, and TCRdb kept only the in-frame ones, dropping some. The sample carries about 25,000 clones, under 85% recorded once. Sequenced material: memory CD4+ T cells from blood. The receptors were gathered from an adult in good health and CMV-seronegative. Both conserved end residues are part of each CDR3. A D gene is named only where the DNA matches it firmly.

CDR3aa: CASSRYDRTDTQYF; d_gene: -; v_gene: TRBV5-1
CDR3aa: CASSRQHAANYGYTF; d_gene: -; v_gene: TRBV11-2
CDR3aa: CASSISGGGGEKLFF; d_gene: -; v_gene: TRBV19
CDR3aa: CAWSVDQGAGGYTF; d_gene: -; v_gene: TRBV30
CDR3aa: CASSPTGATTDTQYF; d_gene: -; v_gene: TRBV18
CDR3aa: CASSLGGVNTEAFF; d_gene: -; v_gene: TRBV7-2
CDR3aa: CASSEIDRGTEAFF; d_gene: TRBD1; v_gene: TRBV2
CDR3aa: CASSPKGETQYF; d_gene: -; v_gene: TRBV18
CDR3aa: CASSPSARGAYNEQFF; d_gene: TRBD2; v_gene: TRBV7-9
CDR3aa: CASTPGVGGNEQFF; d_gene: -; v_gene: TRBV19
CDR3aa: CASSQDSRIGELFF; d_gene: -; v_gene: TRBV4-1
CDR3aa: CASSQGRSGVLRYEQYF; d_gene: TRBD2; v_gene: TRBV23-1
CDR3aa: CASKKNSSNSPLHF; d_gene: -; v_gene: TRBV27
CDR3aa: CASSAIYGTGNYEQYF; d_gene: -; v_gene: TRBV19
CDR3aa: CASRTLAGGPSGELFF; d_gene: TRBD2; v_gene: TRBV5-6
CDR3aa: CASSVGRMNYGYTF; d_gene: -; v_gene: TRBV9
CDR3aa: CASSLSAGRDLGGYGYTF; d_gene: -; v_gene: TRBV7-9
CDR3aa: CASSPDGRNTEAFF; d_gene: -; v_gene: TRBV5-1
CDR3aa: CASGWVTGMGSSGNTIYF; d_gene: -; v_gene: TRBV12-5
CDR3aa: CASSSPGRTYGYTF; d_gene: -; v_gene: TRBV5-1
CDR3aa: CASSEYGDTQYF; d_gene: -; v_gene: TRBV2
CDR3aa: CASRQEMDNSPLHF; d_gene: -; v_gene: TRBV5-1
CDR3aa: CASSFSGGAKNIQYF; d_gene: -; v_gene: TRBV28
CDR3aa: CASSRGTASGNTIYF; d_gene: TRBD1; v_gene: TRBV5-8
CDR3aa: CASSPLRGQGQGETQYF; d_gene: TRBD1; v_gene: TRBV11-2
CDR3aa: CASSQLQGSDTDTQYF; d_gene: -; v_gene: TRBV4-1
CDR3aa: CASRPGQGDYGYTF; d_gene: TRBD1; v_gene: TRBV19
CDR3aa: CAWSVTGASPLHF; d_gene: -; v_gene: TRBV30
CDR3aa: CASSPLRASTEAFF; d_gene: -; v_gene: TRBV9
CDR3aa: CSVAGYTRPGGNTIYF; d_gene: -; v_gene: TRBV29-1
CDR3aa: CASLGPSYNQPQHF; d_gene: -; v_gene: TRBV28
CDR3aa: CASSQAGGYGYTF; d_gene: -; v_gene: TRBV4-1
CDR3aa: CASSGGGAVTDTQYF; d_gene: -; v_gene: TRBV9
CDR3aa: CAIGGQMNTEAFF; d_gene: TRBD1; v_gene: TRBV10-3
CDR3aa: CASSRDSGVEAFF; d_gene: TRBD1; v_gene: TRBV6-1
CDR3aa: CASSPQDRMKEKLFF; d_gene: TRBD1; v_gene: TRBV5-1
CDR3aa: CASSLEVSGAISYNEQFF; d_gene: TRBD2; v_gene: TRBV7-2
CDR3aa: CASSPTGNHGYTF; d_gene: -; v_gene: TRBV9
CDR3aa: CASNKDRVGQPQHF; d_gene: TRBD1; v_gene: TRBV6-1
CDR3aa: CASSPQGGAYNEQFF; d_gene: -; v_gene: TRBV5-4
CDR3aa: CSATVNYGYTF; d_gene: -; v_gene: TRBV29-1
CDR3aa: CASGLVQGARNEQFF; d_gene: TRBD1; v_gene: TRBV12-5
CDR3aa: CSAARGTEAFF; d_gene: -; v_gene: TRBV29-1
CDR3aa: CAIRNRGDMSGTEAFF; d_gene: -; v_gene: TRBV10-3
CDR3aa: CASSDVGSGGTEAFF; d_gene: -; v_gene: TRBV19
CDR3aa: CASSSSNRGNTEAFF; d_gene: TRBD1; v_gene: TRBV5-4
CDR3aa: CSASNSHEAFF; d_gene: -; v_gene: TRBV20-1
CDR3aa: CASSFFDRDTEAFF; d_gene: TRBD1; v_gene: TRBV28
CDR3aa: CASSIGTGELFF; d_gene: -; v_gene: TRBV7-9
CDR3aa: CASSVVGAGGDTQYF; d_gene: TRBD2; v_gene: TRBV9
CDR3aa: CASSFDRGPGNTIYF; d_gene: TRBD1; v_gene: TRBV7-2
CDR3aa: CAWSKTNHHNEQFF; d_gene: -; v_gene: TRBV30
CDR3aa: CAWSVEGEKNTEAFF; d_gene: -; v_gene: TRBV30
CDR3aa: CASSFRDSGDTQYF; d_gene: -; v_gene: TRBV5-1